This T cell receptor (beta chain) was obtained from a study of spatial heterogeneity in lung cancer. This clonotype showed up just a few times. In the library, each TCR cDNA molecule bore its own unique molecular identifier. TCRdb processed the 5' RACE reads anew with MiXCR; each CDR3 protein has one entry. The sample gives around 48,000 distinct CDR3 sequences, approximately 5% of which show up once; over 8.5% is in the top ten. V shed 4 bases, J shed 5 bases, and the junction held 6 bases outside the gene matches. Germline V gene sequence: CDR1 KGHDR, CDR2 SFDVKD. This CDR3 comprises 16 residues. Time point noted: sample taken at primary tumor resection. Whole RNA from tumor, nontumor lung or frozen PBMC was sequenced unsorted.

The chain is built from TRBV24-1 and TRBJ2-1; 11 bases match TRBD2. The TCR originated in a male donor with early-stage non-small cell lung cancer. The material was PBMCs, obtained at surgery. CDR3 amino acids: CATSDPGLADHNEQFF. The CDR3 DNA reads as TGTGCCACCAGTGACCCGGGACTAGCGGACCACAATGAGCAGTTCTTC.